This is a list of T cell receptor beta chains from one sample in a study of CD8 T cells in ankylosing spondylitis. One entry per CDR3 protein results from TCRdb running MiXCR on the 5' RACE reads. The sample holds 200,000 to 250,000 distinct CDR3 sequences; around 18% are singletons and the top ten take roughly 46%. Sequenced input: blood, either unsorted or a sorted T cell fraction (not recorded which). These receptor sequences come from a male donor with ankylosing spondylitis. CDR3s include the opening cysteine and the closing phenylalanine or tryptophan. D genes are given only for firm matches. Part of the rows lack a size; the others show once, few, many or a class for expanded clones.

D: -
size: once
V: TRBV19
length: 16
J: TRBJ2-7
DNA: TGTGCCAGTAGTATTTTGGGCGGGCCCGGGTCCTACGAGCAGTACTTC
CDR3: CASSILGGPGSYEQYF

D: -
size: few
V: TRBV4-3
length: 15
J: TRBJ2-6
DNA: TGCGCCAGCAGCCAAGATCTCAGCGGGGCCAACGTCCTGACTTTC
CDR3: CASSQDLSGANVLTF

D: -
size: -
V: TRBV24-1
length: 13
J: TRBJ2-1
DNA: TGTGCCACCAGTGAGGGGGCGGGAGATGAGCAGTTCTTC
CDR3: CATSEGAGDEQFF

D: TRBD2
size: -
V: TRBV3-1
length: 14
J: TRBJ2-7
DNA: TGTGCCAGCAGCCGGACTAGCGGCTCCTACGAGCAGTACTTC
CDR3: CASSRTSGSYEQYF

D: TRBD2
size: -
V: TRBV24-1
length: 19
J: TRBJ2-3
DNA: TGTGCCACCAGTGATTTCCCAAATCTAGCGGACGGAAGCACAGATACGCAGTATTTT
CDR3: CATSDFPNLADGSTDTQYF

D: TRBD1
size: few
V: TRBV4-1
length: 16
J: TRBJ2-7
DNA: TGCGCCAGCAGCCCTCTCGGGACAGGGGTCTCCTACGAGCAGTACTTC
CDR3: CASSPLGTGVSYEQYF

D: -
size: -
V: TRBV6-5
length: 14
J: TRBJ2-7
DNA: TGTGCCAGCAGTTACGTTCTCTCGAGCGACGAGCAGTACTTC
CDR3: CASSYVLSSDEQYF

D: -
size: -
V: TRBV30
length: 12
J: TRBJ2-1
DNA: TGTGCCTGGAGTGCCGGTAACGAAGAGCAGTTCTTC
CDR3: CAWSAGNEEQFF

D: -
size: -
V: TRBV25-1
length: 13
J: TRBJ2-7
DNA: TGTGCCAGCAGCTCCCGGACAGATTACGAGCAGTACTTC
CDR3: CASSSRTDYEQYF

D: TRBD1
size: -
V: TRBV2
length: 19
J: TRBJ2-2
DNA: TGTACCAGCAGGATAACAAGGACAGGGGGGACGAAGCGGACCGGGGAGCTGTTTTTT
CDR3: CTSRITRTGGTKRTGELFF

D: -
size: few
V: TRBV12-3/TRBV12-4
length: 14
J: TRBJ2-1
DNA: TGTGCCAGCAGTTTAGGACCTGGTACCAATGAGCAGTTCTTC
CDR3: CASSLGPGTNEQFF

D: TRBD1
size: few
V: TRBV5-6
length: 14
J: TRBJ1-2
DNA: TGTGCCAGCAGCGGCGGACAGGGGATATATGGCTACACCTTC
CDR3: CASSGGQGIYGYTF

D: -
size: few
V: TRBV29-1
length: 12
J: TRBJ2-2
DNA: TGCAGCGTTGACTGGGGGACCGGGGAGCTGTTTTTT
CDR3: CSVDWGTGELFF

D: TRBD2
size: -
V: TRBV20-1
length: 17
J: TRBJ2-3
DNA: TGCAGTGCTAGAGATTTCCTTAGCGGGAGTCCTGGAGATACGCAGTATTTT
CDR3: CSARDFLSGSPGDTQYF

D: -
size: -
V: TRBV28
length: 14
J: TRBJ2-7
DNA: TGTGCCAGCAGGCCGAGGGGGGAAACCTACGAGCAGTACTTC
CDR3: CASRPRGETYEQYF

D: TRBD2
size: -
V: TRBV14
length: 16
J: TRBJ2-2
DNA: TGTGCCAGCAGCCAACGACTAGCGTCGAACACCGGGGAGCTGTTTTTT
CDR3: CASSQRLASNTGELFF

D: -
size: -
V: TRBV19
length: 13
J: TRBJ2-4
DNA: TGTGCCACCTCAGAAGCGGGTAGAAACATTCAGTACTTC
CDR3: CATSEAGRNIQYF

D: TRBD1
size: few
V: TRBV7-9
length: 15
J: TRBJ2-7
DNA: TGTGCCAGCAGCCCCCCCGGGACAGGGGCCTCGGAGCAGTACTTC
CDR3: CASSPPGTGASEQYF

D: TRBD2
size: -
V: TRBV5-6
length: 16
J: TRBJ2-5
DNA: TGTGCCAGCAGCTTAGGAGCGGGAGGGCCTAGGGAGACCCAGTACTTC
CDR3: CASSLGAGGPRETQYF

D: -
size: -
V: TRBV4-1
length: 13
J: TRBJ2-7
DNA: TGCGCCAGCAGCCACCGGGAATCGGACGAGCAGTACTTC
CDR3: CASSHRESDEQYF

D: -
size: few
V: TRBV5-6
length: 14
J: TRBJ2-7
DNA: TGTGCCAGCAGCTTGTGGTCTAGCTCGCACGAGCAGTACTTC
CDR3: CASSLWSSSHEQYF

D: -
size: -
V: TRBV28
length: 13
J: TRBJ1-5
DNA: TGTGCCAGCAGGGGACTTGGCAATCAGCCCCAGCATTTT
CDR3: CASRGLGNQPQHF

D: TRBD2
size: -
V: TRBV20-1
length: 17
J: TRBJ2-1
DNA: TGCTGTGCTAGAGATCGGACTAGCGGGAGTATTGTCTATGAGCAGTTCTTC
CDR3: CCARDRTSGSIVYEQFF

D: -
size: few
V: TRBV12-3/TRBV12-4
length: 14
J: TRBJ1-5
DNA: TGTGCCAGCAGTTGGGGGGGGGCCAATCAGCCCCAGCATTTT
CDR3: CASSWGGANQPQHF

D: TRBD2
size: -
V: TRBV28
length: 18
J: TRBJ2-5
DNA: TGTGCCAGCACCCCCGGGGGGGGAATTCGTCGCGCACAAGAGACCCAGTACTTC
CDR3: CASTPGGGIRRAQETQYF

D: TRBD1
size: -
V: TRBV4-1
length: 16
J: TRBJ2-1
DNA: TGCGCCAGCAGCCAAGATACGCAGGGGGTAGACAATGAGCAGTTCTTC
CDR3: CASSQDTQGVDNEQFF

D: -
size: few
V: TRBV7-9
length: 12
J: TRBJ2-2
DNA: TGTGCCAGCAGCCAGATGGCCGGGGAGCTGTTTTTT
CDR3: CASSQMAGELFF

D: TRBD1
size: many
V: TRBV29-1
length: 13
J: TRBJ2-7
DNA: TGCAGCGTAAGGACAGGAGATTCCTACGAGCAGTACTTC
CDR3: CSVRTGDSYEQYF

D: -
size: many
V: TRBV20-1
length: 13
J: TRBJ2-5
DNA: TGCAGTGCTAGAGTAAAGGGGTTCGAGACCCAGTACTTC
CDR3: CSARVKGFETQYF

D: -
size: few
V: TRBV6-1
length: 17
J: TRBJ2-2
DNA: TGTGCCAGCAGTGAATGGGGGTCGGGGGCTAGCACCGGGGAGCTGTTTTTT
CDR3: CASSEWGSGASTGELFF

D: -
size: -
V: TRBV29-1
length: 13
J: TRBJ2-3
DNA: TGCAGCGTTGGAACGGGGATCACAGATACGCAGTATTTT
CDR3: CSVGTGITDTQYF

D: -
size: -
V: TRBV20-1
length: 13
J: TRBJ1-6
DNA: TGCAGTGCTAGACGGCGAGGACGTTCACCCCTCCACTTT
CDR3: CSARRRGRSPLHF

D: TRBD2
size: -
V: TRBV27
length: 14
J: TRBJ2-1
DNA: TGTGCCAGCAGCCCACTGCGGGGGATAATTGAGCAGTTCTTC
CDR3: CASSPLRGIIEQFF

D: TRBD2
size: few
V: TRBV10-3
length: 12
J: TRBJ2-7
DNA: TGTGCCACTAGCGGGACCATCTACGAGCAGTACTTC
CDR3: CATSGTIYEQYF

D: -
size: few
V: TRBV7-6
length: 16
J: TRBJ2-1
DNA: TGTGCCAGCAGCTTGAACAGGGGGGGAACCTACAATGAGCAGTTCTTC
CDR3: CASSLNRGGTYNEQFF

D: -
size: few
V: TRBV19
length: 14
J: TRBJ2-7
DNA: TGTGCCAGTAGTATCCGGGACAAGGCCTACGAGCAGTACTTC
CDR3: CASSIRDKAYEQYF

D: TRBD2
size: -
V: TRBV29-1
length: 15
J: TRBJ2-7
DNA: TGCAGCGTTGAAGAACTAGCGGGAGGAAGCTACGAGCAGTACTTC
CDR3: CSVEELAGGSYEQYF

D: -
size: -
V: TRBV29-1
length: 11
J: TRBJ2-7
DNA: TGCAGCGTTGTTGAGGGAGGCGAGCAGTACTTC
CDR3: CSVVEGGEQYF

D: -
size: few
V: TRBV4-1
length: 17
J: TRBJ2-1
DNA: TGCGCCAGCAGCCAAGGTGGGCTTGGGCAGGGTGTGAATGAGCAGTTCTTC
CDR3: CASSQGGLGQGVNEQFF

D: TRBD1
size: -
V: TRBV7-8
length: 15
J: TRBJ2-2
DNA: TGTGCCAGCAGCGATCGGACAGGGCCCACCGGGGAGCTGTTTTTT
CDR3: CASSDRTGPTGELFF

D: -
size: -
V: TRBV30
length: 13
J: TRBJ2-2
DNA: TGTGCCTGGAGGCTAACAGACACCGGGGAGCTGTTTTTT
CDR3: CAWRLTDTGELFF

D: -
size: -
V: TRBV19
length: 15
J: TRBJ1-5
DNA: TGTGCCAGTAGTATAGCTCCATATAGCAATCAGCCCCAGCATTTT
CDR3: CASSIAPYSNQPQHF

D: -
size: many
V: TRBV4-1
length: 16
J: TRBJ1-1
DNA: TGCGCCAGCAGCCAGGGGGGGATCGGGGGGTACACTGAAGCTTTCTTT
CDR3: CASSQGGIGGYTEAFF

D: -
size: -
V: TRBV15
length: 15
J: TRBJ2-7
DNA: TGTGCCACCAGCAGTGGGGGGTCCCTAACCTACGAGCAGTACTTC
CDR3: CATSSGGSLTYEQYF

D: -
size: -
V: TRBV2
length: 15
J: TRBJ2-1
DNA: TGTGCCAGCAGTGATTCAGCGGAGTCCTACAATGAGCAGTTCTTC
CDR3: CASSDSAESYNEQFF

D: -
size: few
V: TRBV20-1
length: 15
J: TRBJ2-1
DNA: TGCAGTGCTAGCTCTATACAGGACCTTTACAATGAGCAGTTCTTC
CDR3: CSASSIQDLYNEQFF

D: TRBD1
size: few
V: TRBV19
length: 12
J: TRBJ1-1
DNA: TGTGCCAGCCGACAGGGGGCTACTGAAGCTTTCTTT
CDR3: CASRQGATEAFF

D: -
size: few
V: TRBV7-9
length: 16
J: TRBJ2-7
DNA: TGTGCCAGCAGCCCCCAGGTTTCGGGGATAGCTTACGAGCAGTACTTC
CDR3: CASSPQVSGIAYEQYF

D: -
size: -
V: TRBV7-9
length: 13
J: TRBJ1-1
DNA: TGTGCCAGCAGCGCGGGGGTCGGCACTGAAGCTTTCTTT
CDR3: CASSAGVGTEAFF

D: -
size: few
V: TRBV4-3
length: 15
J: TRBJ2-7
DNA: TGCGCCAGCAGCCAAGGGGTGGACAAAGCCTACGAGCAGTACTTC
CDR3: CASSQGVDKAYEQYF

D: TRBD2
size: -
V: TRBV29-1
length: 13
J: TRBJ2-7
DNA: TGCAGCGTAAGAGCGGGAGAAGCCTACGAGCAGTACTTC
CDR3: CSVRAGEAYEQYF

D: -
size: -
V: TRBV11-1
length: 17
J: TRBJ1-2
DNA: TGTGCCAGCAGCTTCAACAGGGACCTAACGAGTAACTATGGCTACACCTTC
CDR3: CASSFNRDLTSNYGYTF

D: TRBD2
size: -
V: TRBV7-2
length: 14
J: TRBJ2-7
DNA: TGTGCCAGCGTCGAGCGGGAGTATGGTTACGAGCAGTACTTC
CDR3: CASVEREYGYEQYF

D: -
size: -
V: TRBV30
length: 14
J: TRBJ2-1
DNA: TGTGCCGGAGAAACGGCAGGCTTCTACAATGAGCAGTTCTTC
CDR3: CAGETAGFYNEQFF

D: -
size: many
V: TRBV29-1
length: 12
J: TRBJ2-3
DNA: TGCAGCGTTTTGGCAGCAGCCTCTACGCAGTATTTT
CDR3: CSVLAAASTQYF